This is a list of T cell receptor beta chains from one sample in a study of sequential checkpoint blockade in melanoma. Clones were read by immunoSEQ multiplex PCR, and TCRdb kept only the in-frame ones, dropping some. The sample holds roughly 17,000 clones, 65% to 75% seen once. The sample was CD8+ T cells sorted from blood (inferred from file names), taken from a patient given nivolumab and ipilimumab in sequence. Receptors originate from a human donor with melanoma. Both conserved end residues are part of each CDR3. D genes are given only for firm matches.

D,V,length,J,CDR3
TRBD1,TRBV4-2,16,TRBJ2-1,CASSQDEETGGLSRFF
TRBD2,TRBV7-9,15,TRBJ2-3,CASSLGGRGTDTQYF
.,TRBV5-6,16,TRBJ1-2,CASSLGSIDTPFGYTF
TRBD2,TRBV15,15,TRBJ2-3,CATSRETSGTDTQYF
TRBD1,TRBV5-6,14,TRBJ2-7,CASSGRDRFYEQYF
TRBD2,TRBV11-2,17,TRBJ2-2,CASSTGLAGGFSGELFF
.,TRBV30,15,TRBJ1-3,CAWSPVNLKGDTIYF
.,TRBV7-2,13,TRBJ1-4,CASSSTPGEKLFF
TRBD2,TRBV25-1,13,TRBJ2-2,CASSEAGAGELFF
TRBD1,TRBV9,16,TRBJ2-1,CASSPRTGSSYNEQFF
.,TRBV4-3,16,TRBJ2-7,CASSQMPKTQAYEQYF
.,TRBV9,13,TRBJ2-7,CASSSQDSYEQYF
TRBD1,TRBV10-2,15,TRBJ1-5,CASSGDRVSNQPQHF
.,TRBV14,16,.,CASSQGGTSLWDEQYF
.,TRBV6-5,13,TRBJ2-2,CAISTGGTGELFF
.,TRBV7-9,15,TRBJ2-1,CASSFWGQGIDEQFF
TRBD2,TRBV7-9,12,TRBJ2-7,CASSVGGGEQYF
.,TRBV29-1,15,TRBJ1-2,CSVPLEGDKRDGYTF
.,TRBV13,12,TRBJ2-7,CASSPHGGEQYF
.,TRBV5-6,16,TRBJ2-7,CASSLSDRPASYEQYF
.,TRBV6-5,14,TRBJ1-2,CASSPGLAYYGYTF
.,TRBV9,14,TRBJ1-2,CASSVARGNYGYTF
TRBD1,TRBV6-5,13,TRBJ1-5,CASTTGVGQPQHF
TRBD2,TRBV14,16,TRBJ2-2,CASSQASSGRTGELFF
.,TRBV23-1,16,TRBJ2-7,CASSQADLRWRYEQYF
TRBD1,TRBV7-9,14,.,CASSKQGVIYEQYF
TRBD1,TRBV5-6,16,TRBJ2-5,CASSLFAGTAEETQYF
.,TRBV7-8,13,TRBJ1-1,CASSHTVNTEAFF
.,TRBV27,14,TRBJ2-5,CASSGTAGVETQYF
TRBD1,TRBV18,16,TRBJ2-7,CASSPSRSRQGREQYF
TRBD1,TRBV28,17,TRBJ1-2,CASSFGDWTGINYGYTF
TRBD2,TRBV5-6,14,TRBJ2-7,CASSLILAEYEQYF
.,TRBV28,14,TRBJ2-1,CASSLVGSENEQFF
TRBD1,TRBV28,17,TRBJ2-7,CASSLNVGTGGLYEQYF
TRBD1,TRBV4-3,13,TRBJ1-2,CASSQVQGTGYTF
.,TRBV6-5,13,TRBJ1-2,CASSYGADDGYTF
.,TRBV14,17,TRBJ2-6,CASSHGQGGSGANVLTF
.,TRBV4-1,16,TRBJ1-1,CASSQDSQVGNTEAFF
TRBD2,TRBV7-2,15,TRBJ2-3,CASSLTSGETDTQYF
TRBD1,TRBV4-3,17,TRBJ1-1,CASSPSRDRGLYTEAFF